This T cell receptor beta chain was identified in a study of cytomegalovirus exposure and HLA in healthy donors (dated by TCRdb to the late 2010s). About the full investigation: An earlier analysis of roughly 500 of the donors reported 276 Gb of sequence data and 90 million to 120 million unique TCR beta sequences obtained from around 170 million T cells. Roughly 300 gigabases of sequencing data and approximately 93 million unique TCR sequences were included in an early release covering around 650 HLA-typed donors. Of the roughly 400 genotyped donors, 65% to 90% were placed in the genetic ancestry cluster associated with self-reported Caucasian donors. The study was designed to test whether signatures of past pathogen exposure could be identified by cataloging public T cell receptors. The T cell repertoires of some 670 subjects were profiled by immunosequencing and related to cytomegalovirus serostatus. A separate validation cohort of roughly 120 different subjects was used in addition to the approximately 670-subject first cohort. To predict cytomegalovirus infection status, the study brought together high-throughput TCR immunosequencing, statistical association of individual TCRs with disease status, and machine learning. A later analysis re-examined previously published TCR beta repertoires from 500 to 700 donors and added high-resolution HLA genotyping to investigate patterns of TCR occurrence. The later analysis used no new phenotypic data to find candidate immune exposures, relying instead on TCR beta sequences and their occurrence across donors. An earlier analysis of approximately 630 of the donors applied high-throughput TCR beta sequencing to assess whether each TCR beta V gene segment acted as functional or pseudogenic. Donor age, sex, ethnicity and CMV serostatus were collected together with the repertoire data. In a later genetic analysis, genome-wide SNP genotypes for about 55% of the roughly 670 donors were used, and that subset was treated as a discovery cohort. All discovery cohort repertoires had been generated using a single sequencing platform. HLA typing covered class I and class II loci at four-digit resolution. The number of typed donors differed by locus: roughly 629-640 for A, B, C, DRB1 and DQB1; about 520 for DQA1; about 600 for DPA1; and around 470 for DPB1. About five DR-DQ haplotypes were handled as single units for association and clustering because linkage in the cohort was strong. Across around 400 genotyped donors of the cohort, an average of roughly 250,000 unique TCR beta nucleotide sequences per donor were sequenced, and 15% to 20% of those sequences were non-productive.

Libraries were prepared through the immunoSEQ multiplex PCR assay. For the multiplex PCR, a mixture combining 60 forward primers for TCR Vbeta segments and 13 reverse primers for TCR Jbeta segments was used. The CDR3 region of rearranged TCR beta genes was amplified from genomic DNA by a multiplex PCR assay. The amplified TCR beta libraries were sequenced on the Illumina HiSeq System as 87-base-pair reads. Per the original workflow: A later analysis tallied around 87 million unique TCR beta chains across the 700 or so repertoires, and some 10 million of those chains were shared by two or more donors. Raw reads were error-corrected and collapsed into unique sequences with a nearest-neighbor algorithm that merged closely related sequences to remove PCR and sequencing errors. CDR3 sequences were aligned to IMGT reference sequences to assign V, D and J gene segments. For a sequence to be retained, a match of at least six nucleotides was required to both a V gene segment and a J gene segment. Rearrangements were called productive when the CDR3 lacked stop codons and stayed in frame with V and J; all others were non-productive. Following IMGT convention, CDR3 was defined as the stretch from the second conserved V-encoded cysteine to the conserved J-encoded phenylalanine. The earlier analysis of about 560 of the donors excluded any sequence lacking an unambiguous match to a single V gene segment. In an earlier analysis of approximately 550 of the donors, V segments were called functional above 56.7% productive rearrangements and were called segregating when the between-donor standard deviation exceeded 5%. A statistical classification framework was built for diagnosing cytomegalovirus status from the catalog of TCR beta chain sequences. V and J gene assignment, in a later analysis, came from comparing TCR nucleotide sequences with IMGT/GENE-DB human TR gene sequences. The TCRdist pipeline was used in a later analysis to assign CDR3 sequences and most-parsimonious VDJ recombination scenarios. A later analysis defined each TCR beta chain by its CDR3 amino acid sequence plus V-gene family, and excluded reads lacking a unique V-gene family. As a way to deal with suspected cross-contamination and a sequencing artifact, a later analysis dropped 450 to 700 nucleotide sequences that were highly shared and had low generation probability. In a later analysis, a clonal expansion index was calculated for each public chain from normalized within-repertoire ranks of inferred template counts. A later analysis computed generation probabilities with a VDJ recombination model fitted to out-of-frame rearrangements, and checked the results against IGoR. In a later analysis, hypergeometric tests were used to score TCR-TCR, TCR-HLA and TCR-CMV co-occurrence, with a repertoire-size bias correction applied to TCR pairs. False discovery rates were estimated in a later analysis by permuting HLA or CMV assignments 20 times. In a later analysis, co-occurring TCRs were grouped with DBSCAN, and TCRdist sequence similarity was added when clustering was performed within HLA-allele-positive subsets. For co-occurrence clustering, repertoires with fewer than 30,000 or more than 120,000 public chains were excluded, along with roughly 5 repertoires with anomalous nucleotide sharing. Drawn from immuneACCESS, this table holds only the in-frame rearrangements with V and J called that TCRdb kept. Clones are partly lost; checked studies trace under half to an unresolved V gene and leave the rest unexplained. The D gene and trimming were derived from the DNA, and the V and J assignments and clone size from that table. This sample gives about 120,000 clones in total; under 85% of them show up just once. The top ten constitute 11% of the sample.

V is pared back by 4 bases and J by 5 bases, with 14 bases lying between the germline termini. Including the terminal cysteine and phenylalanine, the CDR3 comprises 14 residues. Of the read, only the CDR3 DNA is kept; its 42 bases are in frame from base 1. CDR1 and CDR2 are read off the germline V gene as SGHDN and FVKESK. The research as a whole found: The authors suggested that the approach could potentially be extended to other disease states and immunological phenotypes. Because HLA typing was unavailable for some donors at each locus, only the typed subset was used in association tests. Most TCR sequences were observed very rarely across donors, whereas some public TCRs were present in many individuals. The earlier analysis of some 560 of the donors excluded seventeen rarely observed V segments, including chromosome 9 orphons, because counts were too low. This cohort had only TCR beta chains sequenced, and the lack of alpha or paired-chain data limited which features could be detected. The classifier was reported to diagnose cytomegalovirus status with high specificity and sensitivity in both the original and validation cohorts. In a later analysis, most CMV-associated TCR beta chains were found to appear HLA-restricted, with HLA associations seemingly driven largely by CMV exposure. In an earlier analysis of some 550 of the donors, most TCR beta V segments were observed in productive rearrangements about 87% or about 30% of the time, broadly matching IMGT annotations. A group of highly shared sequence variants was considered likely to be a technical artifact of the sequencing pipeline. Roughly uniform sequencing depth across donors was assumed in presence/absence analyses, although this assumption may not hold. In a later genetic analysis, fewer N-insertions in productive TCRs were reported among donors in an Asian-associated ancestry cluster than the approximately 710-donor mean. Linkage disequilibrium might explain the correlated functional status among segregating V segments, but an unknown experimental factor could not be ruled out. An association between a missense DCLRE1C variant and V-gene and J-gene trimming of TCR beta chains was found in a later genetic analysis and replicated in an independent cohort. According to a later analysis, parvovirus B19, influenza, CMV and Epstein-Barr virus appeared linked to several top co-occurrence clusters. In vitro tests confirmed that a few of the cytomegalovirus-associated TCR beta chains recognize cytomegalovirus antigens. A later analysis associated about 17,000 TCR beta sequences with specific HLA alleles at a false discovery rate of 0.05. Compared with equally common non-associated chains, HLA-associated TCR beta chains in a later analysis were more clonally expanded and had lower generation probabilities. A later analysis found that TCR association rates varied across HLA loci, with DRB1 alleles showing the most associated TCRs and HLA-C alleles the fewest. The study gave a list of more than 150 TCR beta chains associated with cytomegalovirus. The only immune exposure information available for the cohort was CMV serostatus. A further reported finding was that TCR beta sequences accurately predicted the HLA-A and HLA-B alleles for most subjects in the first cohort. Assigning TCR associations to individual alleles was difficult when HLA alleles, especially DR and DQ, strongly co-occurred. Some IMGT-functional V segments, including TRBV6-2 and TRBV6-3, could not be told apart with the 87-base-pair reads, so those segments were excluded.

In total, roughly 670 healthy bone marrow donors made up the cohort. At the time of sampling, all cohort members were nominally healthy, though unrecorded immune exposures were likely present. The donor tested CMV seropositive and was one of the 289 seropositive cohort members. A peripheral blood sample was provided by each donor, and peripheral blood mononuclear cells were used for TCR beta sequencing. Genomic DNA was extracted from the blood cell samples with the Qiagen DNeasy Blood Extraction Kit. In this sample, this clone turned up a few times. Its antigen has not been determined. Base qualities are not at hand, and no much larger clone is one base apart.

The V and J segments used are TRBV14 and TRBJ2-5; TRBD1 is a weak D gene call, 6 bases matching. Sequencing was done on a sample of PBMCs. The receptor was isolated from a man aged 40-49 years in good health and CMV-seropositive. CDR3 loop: CASSPDRSSETQYF. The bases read TGTGCCAGCAGCCCCGACAGGTCATCGGAGACCCAGTACTTC. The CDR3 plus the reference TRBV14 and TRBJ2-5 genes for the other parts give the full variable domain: EAGVTQFPSHSVIEKGQTVTLRCDPISGHDNLYWYRRVMGKEIKFLLHFVKESKQDESGMPNNRFLAERTGGTYSTLKVQPAELEDSGVYFCASSPDRSSETQYFGPGTRLLVL.